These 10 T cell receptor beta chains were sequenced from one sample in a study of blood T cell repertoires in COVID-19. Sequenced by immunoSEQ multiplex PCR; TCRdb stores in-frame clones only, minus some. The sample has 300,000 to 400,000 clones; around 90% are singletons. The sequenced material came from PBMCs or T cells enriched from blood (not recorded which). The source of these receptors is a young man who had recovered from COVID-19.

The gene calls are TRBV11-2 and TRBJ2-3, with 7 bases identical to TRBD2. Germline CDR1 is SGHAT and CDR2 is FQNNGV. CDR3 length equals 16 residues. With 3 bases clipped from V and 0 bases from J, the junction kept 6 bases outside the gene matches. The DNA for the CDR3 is TGTGCCAGCAGCTTCGGACTAGGTCGAAGCACAGATACGCAGTATTTT. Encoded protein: CASSFGLGRSTDTQYF.

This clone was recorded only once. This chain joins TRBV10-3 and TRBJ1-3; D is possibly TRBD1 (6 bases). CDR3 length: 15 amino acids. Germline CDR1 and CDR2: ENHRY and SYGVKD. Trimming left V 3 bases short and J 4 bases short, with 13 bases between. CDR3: CAISDNLGGGNTIYF. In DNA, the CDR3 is TGTGCCATCAGTGATAACTTAGGGGGAGGAAACACCATATATTTT.

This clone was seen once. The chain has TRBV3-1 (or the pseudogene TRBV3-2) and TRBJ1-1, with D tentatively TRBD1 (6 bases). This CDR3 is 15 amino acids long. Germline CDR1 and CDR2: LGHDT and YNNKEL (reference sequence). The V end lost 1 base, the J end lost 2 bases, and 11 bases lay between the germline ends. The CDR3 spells CASSQVGGGNTEAFF. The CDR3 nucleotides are TGTGCCAGCAGCCAAGTAGGGGGTGGTAACACTGAAGCTTTCTTT.

The CDR3 loop is CASSQGLEVTQYF. CDR3 bases: TGTGCCAGCAGCCAAGGTCTGGAGGTTACGCAGTATTTT. The chain combines TRBV3-1 (or the pseudogene TRBV3-2) with TRBJ2-3, with D tentatively TRBD2 (5 bases). CDR1 is LGHDT, CDR2 YNNKEL, per germline (reference sequence). Trimming took off 1 base at V and 8 bases at J, with 10 bases between the two ends. This CDR3 spans 13 amino acids.

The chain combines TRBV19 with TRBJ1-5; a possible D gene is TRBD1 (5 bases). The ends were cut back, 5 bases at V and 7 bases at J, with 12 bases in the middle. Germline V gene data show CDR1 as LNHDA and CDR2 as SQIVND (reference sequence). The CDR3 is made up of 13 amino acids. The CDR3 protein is CASSEIGGQPQHF. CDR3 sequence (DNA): TGTGCCAGTAGTGAGATTGGGGGGCAGCCCCAGCATTTT.

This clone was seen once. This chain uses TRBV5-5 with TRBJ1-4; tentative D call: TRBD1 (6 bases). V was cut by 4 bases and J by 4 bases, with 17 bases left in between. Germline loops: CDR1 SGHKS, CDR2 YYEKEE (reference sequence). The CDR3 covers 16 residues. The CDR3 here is CASSPWGGASNEKLFF. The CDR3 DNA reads TGTGCCAGCAGCCCCTGGGGGGGCGCGAGTAATGAAAAACTGTTTTTT.

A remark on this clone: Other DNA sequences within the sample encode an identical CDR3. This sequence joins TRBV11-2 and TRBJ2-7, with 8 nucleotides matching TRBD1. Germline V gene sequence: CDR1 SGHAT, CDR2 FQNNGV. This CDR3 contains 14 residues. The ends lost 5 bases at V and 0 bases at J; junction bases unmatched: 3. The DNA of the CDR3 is TGTGCCAGCAGCCAAGACAGGGGCTCCTACGAGCAGTACTTC. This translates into CASSQDRGSYEQYF.

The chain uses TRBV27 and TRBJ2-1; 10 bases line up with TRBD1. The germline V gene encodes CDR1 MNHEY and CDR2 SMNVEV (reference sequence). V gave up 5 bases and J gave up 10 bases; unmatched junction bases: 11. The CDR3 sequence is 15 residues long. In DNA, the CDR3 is TGTGCCAGCAGTCTCCCGGGACAGGGGACCCCCGAGCAGTTCTTC. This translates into CASSLPGQGTPEQFF.

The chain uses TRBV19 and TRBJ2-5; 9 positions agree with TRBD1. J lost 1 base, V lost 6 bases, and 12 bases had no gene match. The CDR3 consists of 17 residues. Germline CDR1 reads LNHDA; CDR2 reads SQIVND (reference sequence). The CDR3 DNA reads TGTGCCAGTAGCCTCCGGGACAGGGAGGCCTTCCAAGAGACCCAGTACTTC. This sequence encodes CASSLRDREAFQETQYF. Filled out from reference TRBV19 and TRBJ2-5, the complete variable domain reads DGGITQSPKYLFRKEGQNVTLSCEQNLNHDAMYWYRQDPGQGLRLIYYSQIVNDFQKGDIAEGYSVSREKKESFPLTVTSAQKNPTAFYLCASSLRDREAFQETQYFGPGTRLLVL.

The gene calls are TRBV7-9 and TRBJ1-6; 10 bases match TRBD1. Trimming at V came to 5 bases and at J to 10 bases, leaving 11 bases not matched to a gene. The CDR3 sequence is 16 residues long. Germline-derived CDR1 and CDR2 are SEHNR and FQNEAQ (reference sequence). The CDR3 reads CASSASGQGIGSPLHF. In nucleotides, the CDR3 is TGTGCCAGCAGCGCCTCGGGACAGGGGATAGGGTCACCCCTCCACTTT.